This TCR beta chain was captured in a study of esophageal squamous cell carcinoma under preoperative chemotherapy. Study-wide context: TCR repertoires were profiled from both peripheral blood T cells and tumor-infiltrating lymphocytes. General observations from the study: Clonal contraction, more than amplification, hit abundant clones after paclitaxel-nedaplatin. Peripheral T cells migrating into the tumor appeared to partly supply post-treatment tumor-infiltrating lymphocytes.

Sample time point: before preoperative PTX-NDP chemotherapy. By share, this clonotype ranks as medium-sized. Its antigen is undetermined. Germline CDR1 is MNHEY and CDR2 is SVGAGI. The germline V and J ends were trimmed by 7 bases and 10 bases, with 20 bases remaining between them. This CDR3 comprises 14 residues. TCRdb re-analysed the PCR reads in MiXCR, keeping a single row per CDR3 protein. The profile shows thousands of distinct CDR3 sequences, 25% to 40% of them singletons. This chain links TRBV6-5 with TRBJ2-1, with D maybe TRBD2 (6 bases). This TCR derives from a human donor with esophageal squamous cell carcinoma. The donor label of this sample is uncertain. Sample collection occurred from a patient given preoperative chemotherapy. CDR3 nucleotides: TGTGCCAGCATCACTCCCCCTCCGGAGGGGGAGCAGTTCTTC. It encodes CASITPPPEGEQFF.